The T cell receptor beta chain under discussion was sequenced for a study of T cells after yellow fever vaccination. Study background: The fractions with low cell numbers were processed using SMART-Seq v4 Ultra Low Input. Study results and caveats: Boosting was followed by the reappearance of most primary-vaccination clones (96% CD4, around 91% CD8).

The table lists this clonotype with many counts. What it recognizes is unknown. CDR1 and CDR2 from the germline V gene are LNHNV and YYDKDF (reference sequence). V was pared by 1 base and J by 1 base, with 2 bases between. The CDR3 runs to 14 residues. MiXCR was run by TCRdb on the 5' RACE reads, yielding one entry per CDR3 protein. The repertoire has approximately 150,000 distinct CDR3 sequences, less than 9.5% of them found once; the top ten carry under 0.85%. The sample was CD4+ T cells sorted from PBMCs, taken 5 days after the yellow fever booster vaccination. This chain joins TRBV15 and TRBJ2-6; D not resolved. This clonotype was sampled from a man aged 30 to 39 who received the YFV17D yellow fever vaccine. In nucleotides, the CDR3 is TGTGCCACCAGCAGAGGTTCTGGGGCCAACGTCCTGACTTTC. It translates to CATSRGSGANVLTF.